Following are 25 T cell receptor beta chains from one sample sequenced in a study of OX40 agonist ivuxolimab in advanced cancers. TCRdb's copy holds only in-frame clones and misses some; the assay was immunoSEQ multiplex PCR. The repertoire holds tens of thousands of clones, with approximately 91% as singletons. Here the sequenced sample was CD4+ or CD8+ T cells sorted from blood, taken in a trial of the OX40 agonist ivuxolimab. The receptors stem from an adult with an advanced solid tumor such as melanoma, head and neck, liver or kidney cancer.

This rearrangement joins TRBV11-2 to TRBJ2-2; no reliable D call. The CDR3 totals 14 residues. The V and J ends lost 1 base and 6 bases respectively, with 9 bases between them. CDR1 is SGHAT, CDR2 FQNNGV, per germline. The CDR3 region has the DNA TGTGCCAGCAGCTTAGGTCGGGTTCCCGGGGAGCTGTTTTTT. The encoded protein is CASSLGRVPGELFF.

The J gene is TRBJ2-1, the V gene TRBV5-1; tentative D call: TRBD2 (5 bases). CDR1 SGHRS and CDR2 YFSETQ come from the germline V gene. V was pared by 3 bases and J by 0 bases, with 16 bases between. The CDR3 is 17 residues long. The CDR3 sequence: CASSSGLLWSSYNEQFF. The CDR3 DNA reads TGCGCCAGCAGCTCTGGACTTCTATGGAGCTCCTACAATGAGCAGTTCTTC.

The J gene is TRBJ2-5, the V gene TRBV7-6, with TRBD1 matching 9 bases. Germline loops: CDR1 SGHVS, CDR2 FNYEAQ. The ends lost 3 bases at V and 5 bases at J; junction bases unmatched: 19. The CDR3 runs 19 residues. CDR3 nucleotide sequence: TGTGCCAGCAGCTTCGCCAAAATCCGGGACAGGGATGTAGGGGAGACCCAGTACTTC. Protein: CASSFAKIRDRDVGETQYF.

This clone showed up just once. A junction boundary mismatches the germline segment, possibly from a read error. The chain has TRBV10-3 and TRBJ2-7, with 12 bases lining up with TRBD2. Germline CDR1 ENHRY, CDR2 SYGVKD. This CDR3 has 15 residues. CDR3 loop: CAISDSSGRAYGQYF. The CDR3, as DNA: TGTGCCATCAGTGATTCTAGCGGGAGGGCCTACGGGCAGTACTTC.

The V gene is TRBV9, the J gene TRBJ2-2; 9 nucleotides line up with TRBD2. V trimming: 0 bases; J trimming: 5 bases; junction bases outside the gene matches: 5. The CDR3 length is 16 residues. Germline loops: CDR1 SGDLS, CDR2 YYNGEE. The CDR3: CASSVGASGATGELFF. CDR3 in DNA: TGTGCCAGCAGCGTAGGGGCTAGCGGGGCTACCGGGGAGCTGTTTTTT. Full variable domain (missing parts from reference TRBV9 and TRBJ2-2): DSGVTQTPKHLITATGQRVTLRCSPRSGDLSVYWYQQSLDQGLQFLIQYYNGEERAKGNILERFSAQQFPDLHSELNLSSLELGDSALYFCASSVGASGATGELFFGEGSRLTVL.

This chain uses TRBV29-1 with TRBJ2-7; D not certain. V lost 4 bases and J 2 bases, leaving 15 bases between the germline ends. The CDR3 length is 14 residues. Germline loops: CDR1 SQVTM, CDR2 ANQGSEA. DNA of the CDR3: TGCAGCGTTGTACCCGGAACAACGACCTACGAGCAGTACTTC. Translated, it gives CSVVPGTTTYEQYF.

The chain carries TRBV2 and TRBJ2-7; the match to TRBD1 covers 11 bases. The CDR3 loop spans 15 amino acids. The V segment lost 6 bases and the J segment 3 bases; nucleotides outside the gene matches: 7. The V gene's germline CDR1 is SNHLY and CDR2 FYNNEI. The CDR3 loop reads CASSSGTGGFYEQYF. The DNA for the CDR3 is TGTGCCAGCAGCTCCGGGACAGGGGGATTCTACGAGCAGTACTTC.

V is TRBV11-3 and J is TRBJ2-5; 12 positions agree with TRBD2. The CDR3 is made up of 14 amino acids. V lost 1 base to trimming and J lost 7 bases; unmatched junction nucleotides: 1. CDR1 SGHNT and CDR2 YENEEA come from the germline V gene. CDR3 nucleotide sequence: TGTGCCAGCAGCTTAGGACTAGCGGGAGTGACCCAGTACTTC. This translates into CASSLGLAGVTQYF. The variable domain in full, completed from reference TRBV11-3 and TRBJ2-5, reads EAGVVQSPRYKIIEKKQPVAFWCNPISGHNTLYWYLQNLGQGPELLIRYENEEAVDDSQLPKDRFSAERLKGVDSTLKIQPAELGDSAVYLCASSLGLAGVTQYFGPGTRLLVL.

The J gene is TRBJ2-7, the V gene TRBV18; TRBD1 might be the D (6 bases). Trimming took 3 bases from V and 3 from J, leaving 12 bases between them. This CDR3 is 14 amino acids long. Germline-derived CDR1 and CDR2 are KGHSH and LQKENI. The CDR3 nucleotides read TGTGCCAGCTCACCCAACGGACAGTACTACGAGCAGTACTTC. Its translation is CASSPNGQYYEQYF.

The chain is built from TRBV10-1 and TRBJ2-3; no definite D call. This CDR3 is 15 amino acids long. V was cut by 2 bases and J by 6 bases, with 15 bases left in between. Germline CDR1 reads WNHNN; CDR2 reads SYGVQD (reference sequence). CDR3: CASSELPEFVDTQYF. The CDR3, as DNA: TGCGCCAGCAGTGAGCTCCCGGAGTTCGTGGATACGCAGTATTTT.

This clone turned up a few times. The chain has TRBV5-6 and TRBJ2-5; TRBD1 agrees at 9 bases. The germline V gene encodes CDR1 SGHDT and CDR2 YYEEEE. The V segment lost 4 bases and the J segment 5 bases; nucleotides outside the gene matches: 21. CDR3 length: 19 residues. The DNA of the CDR3 is TGTGCCAGCAGCCGGGTCAGAGGACCGGGACAGGGAGGCATGGAGACCCAGTACTTC. Protein: CASSRVRGPGQGGMETQYF.

The gene calls are TRBV11-1 and TRBJ1-2; TRBD1 aligns across 7 bases. Germline CDR1 reads SGHAT; CDR2 reads FQDESV (reference sequence). This CDR3 spans 15 amino acids. The V segment lost 5 bases and the J segment 5 bases; nucleotides outside the gene matches: 11. The CDR3 nucleotides read TGTGCCAGCAGCCCCCGGACGCCAGGGGGGTATGGCTACACCTTC. It specifies CASSPRTPGGYGYTF.

The chain combines TRBV11-2 with TRBJ2-7, with 13 bases that match TRBD2. The CDR3 loop spans 14 amino acids. V lost 4 bases, J lost 6 bases, and 3 bases stayed unmatched. Germline V CDR1 and CDR2: SGHAT, FQNNGV. CDR3 DNA sequence: TGTGCCAGCAGCTCTGGACTAGCGGGAGCCGAGCAGTACTTC. This encodes CASSSGLAGAEQYF.

In regard to this clone: The junction shows a germline mismatch at one end, possibly a read error. The J gene is TRBJ2-5, the V gene TRBV7-2, with TRBD2 matching over 7 bases. Germline CDR1 and CDR2: SGHTA and FQGNSA. This CDR3 is 13 amino acids long. The CDR3 sequence: CACSPPGGETQYF. The CDR3 DNA reads TGTGCCTGCAGCCCGCCGGGGGGAGAGACCCAGTACTTC.

The chain employs TRBV5-1 and TRBJ2-5; 9 positions match TRBD1. Unmatched junction bases numbered 5, after V lost 4 bases and J lost 1 base. This CDR3 contains 15 residues. CDR1 and CDR2 from the germline V gene are SGHRS and YFSETQ. CDR3 residues: CASSPTGGGQETQYF. In DNA form, the CDR3 reads TGCGCCAGCAGCCCGACAGGGGGGGGCCAAGAGACCCAGTACTTC. The entire variable domain, with the rest obtained from reference TRBV5-1 and TRBJ2-5, is as follows: KAGVTQTPRYLIKTRGQQVTLSCSPISGHRSVSWYQQTPGQGLQFLFEYFSETQRNKGNFPGRFSGRQFSNSRSEMNVSTLELGDSALYLCASSPTGGGQETQYFGPGTRLLVL.

The chain has TRBV29-1 and TRBJ2-1, with TRBD2 matching over 9 bases. Germline CDR1 is SQVTM and CDR2 is ANQGSEA. This CDR3 has 15 residues. Unmatched junction bases numbered 8, after V lost 1 base and J lost 7 bases. The CDR3 DNA reads as TGCAGCGTTGAAGGCTTAGCGGGAGCGCCAAATGAGCAGTTCTTC. It yields the protein CSVEGLAGAPNEQFF.

The genes are TRBV5-1 and TRBJ2-7, with 7 bases fitting TRBD1. The V gene end was trimmed by 2 bases and the J gene end by 3 bases; junction bases not matched to a gene: 5. Germline V CDR1 and CDR2: SGHRS, YFSETQ. This CDR3 has 14 residues. The CDR3 region has the DNA TGCGCCAGCAGCTTAGAGACAGGGAACTACGAGCAGTACTTC. Protein sequence: CASSLETGNYEQYF.

This clone was observed a single time. This chain joins TRBV5-6 and TRBJ2-2; weak D call: TRBD2 (5 bases). Germline V gene data show CDR1 as SGHDT and CDR2 as YYEEEE. The CDR3 has 16 residues. V lost 1 base and J 5 bases, leaving 15 bases between the germline ends. The CDR3 DNA is TGTGCCAGCAGCTTGATAGAGGGCCGAACGACCGGGGAGCTGTTTTTT. It encodes CASSLIEGRTTGELFF.

The chain is built from TRBV28 and TRBJ2-3; D gene unclear. With 7 bases removed from V and 0 bases from J, the gap between germline ends came to 5 bases. Per germline, CDR1 MDHEN and CDR2 SYDVKM. The CDR3 is made up of 12 amino acids. The CDR3 loop reads CASTRSTDTQYF. For the CDR3, the DNA is TGTGCCAGCACCAGAAGCACAGATACGCAGTATTTT. The full variable domain, with the rest looked up from reference TRBV28 and TRBJ2-3, is DVKVTQSSRYLVKRTGEKVFLECVQDMDHENMFWYRQDPGLGLRLIYFSYDVKMKEKGDIPEGYSVSREKKERFSLILESASTNQTSMYLCASTRSTDTQYFGPGTRLTVL.

The V gene is TRBV7-8, the J gene TRBJ1-4; D may be TRBD1 (6 bases). Germline-derived CDR1 and CDR2 are SGHVS and FQNEAQ. V lost 6 bases and J 5 bases, leaving 13 bases between the germline ends. This CDR3 is built from 14 residues. The CDR3 DNA sequence: TGTGCCAGCAGACCGGGGGCCGGGAATGAAAAACTGTTTTTT. Residues: CASRPGAGNEKLFF.

The chain recombines TRBV5-5 with TRBJ2-7; the match to TRBD2 covers 14 bases. The CDR3 spans 15 residues. Germline CDR1 and CDR2: SGHKS and YYEKEE (reference sequence). After removal of 4 bases from V and 4 bases from J, the junction contained 4 bases not matched to a gene. The CDR3, as DNA: TGTGCCAGCAGCCAAGGACTAGCGGGAGGATACGAGCAGTACTTC. Amino acid sequence: CASSQGLAGGYEQYF.

This chain links TRBV9 with TRBJ2-5; D gene unclear. The CDR3 runs to 11 residues. V was shortened by 4 bases and J by 4 bases, with 5 bases between the two germline ends. CDR1 SGDLS and CDR2 YYNGEE come from the germline V gene. CDR3 in DNA: TGTGCCAGCAGCATAGGAGAGACCCAGTACTTC. Amino acids: CASSIGETQYF.

This sequence joins TRBV7-9 and TRBJ2-3; no definite D call. The V end lost 3 bases, the J end lost 5 bases, and 21 bases lay between the germline ends. This CDR3 contains 17 residues. Germline CDR1 is SEHNR and CDR2 is FQNEAQ (reference sequence). The CDR3 DNA reads TGTGCCAGCAGCTTGCTACCCGCTGGGTCCGCGGAAGATACGCAGTATTTT. This sequence encodes CASSLLPAGSAEDTQYF.

This chain uses TRBV11-2 with TRBJ2-3, with D possibly being TRBD2 (5 bases). The V and J ends lost 1 base and 6 bases respectively, with 20 bases between them. Germline V gives CDR1 SGHAT, CDR2 FQNNGV. There are 17 residues in the CDR3. CDR3 region: CASSLVVSGILWDTQYF. In DNA form, the CDR3 reads TGTGCCAGCAGCTTAGTCGTCTCCGGGATCTTGTGGGATACGCAGTATTTT.

V and J are TRBV5-4 and TRBJ2-1; 12 bases fit TRBD2. This CDR3 comprises 15 residues. J lost 4 bases, V lost 7 bases, and 6 bases had no gene match. CDR1 and CDR2 from the germline V gene are SGHNT and YYREEE (reference sequence). The DNA of the CDR3 is TGTGCCAGCCGCTCCGGGACTAGCGGGTACAATGAGCAGTTCTTC. It yields the protein CASRSGTSGYNEQFF.